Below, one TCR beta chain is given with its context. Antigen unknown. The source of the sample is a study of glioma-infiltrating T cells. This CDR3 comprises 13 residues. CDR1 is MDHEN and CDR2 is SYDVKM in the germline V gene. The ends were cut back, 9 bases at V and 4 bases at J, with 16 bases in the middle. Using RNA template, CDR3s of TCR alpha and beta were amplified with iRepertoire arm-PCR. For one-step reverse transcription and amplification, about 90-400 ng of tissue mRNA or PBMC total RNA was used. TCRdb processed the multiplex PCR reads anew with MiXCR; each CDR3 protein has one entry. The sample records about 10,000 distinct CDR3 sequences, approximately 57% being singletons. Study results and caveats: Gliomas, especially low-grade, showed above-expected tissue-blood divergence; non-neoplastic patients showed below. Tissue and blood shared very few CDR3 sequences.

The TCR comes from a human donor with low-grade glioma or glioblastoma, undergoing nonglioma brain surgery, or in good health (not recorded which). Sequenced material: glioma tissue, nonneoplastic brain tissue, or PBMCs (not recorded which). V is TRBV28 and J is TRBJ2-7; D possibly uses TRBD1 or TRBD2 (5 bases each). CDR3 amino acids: CASSRGPLYEQYF. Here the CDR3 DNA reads TGTGCCAGTTCTAGGGGACCTCTATACGAGCAGTACTTC. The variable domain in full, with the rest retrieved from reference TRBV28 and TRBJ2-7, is DVKVTQSSRYLVKRTGEKVFLECVQDMDHENMFWYRQDPGLGLRLIYFSYDVKMKEKGDIPEGYSVSREKKERFSLILESASTNQTSMYLCASSRGPLYEQYFGPGTRLTVT.